This T cell receptor beta chain emerged from a study of graft-versus-host responses after intestinal transplantation. Broader study findings: Graft-versus-host to host-versus-graft clonal ratios in allografts were high in patients with graft-donor T cell macrochimerism. Recipient marrow harbored GvH clones, some of which surfaced first in ileum or blood.

Clones were read by immunoSEQ multiplex PCR, and TCRdb kept only the in-frame ones, dropping some. Of some 77,000 clones listed, around 93% are singletons. Note on this clone: Its antigen is not known.

The starting material was PBMCs, obtained 98 days after intestinal transplantation. This receptor was taken from a human patient who received an intestinal transplant, so some T cells may come from the graft donor.

Written as DNA, the CDR3 is TGTGCCACCAGCAGAGATCGCGGGACTGGAAACACCATATATTTT. Its translation: CATSRDRGTGNTIYF. The J gene is TRBJ1-3, the V gene TRBV15; D gene uncertain. The germline gives CDR1 LNHNV, CDR2 YYDKDF (reference sequence). This CDR3 comprises 15 residues. V was pared by 0 bases and J by 2 bases, with 8 bases between. Full variable domain (outside the CDR3, taken from reference TRBV15 and TRBJ1-3): DAMVIQNPRYQVTQFGKPVTLSCSQTLNHNVMYWYQQKSSQAPKLLFHYYDKDFNNEADTPDNFQSRRPNTSFCFLDIRSPGLGDTAMYLCATSRDRGTGNTIYFGEGSWLTVV.